A single T cell receptor beta chain is shown here with its context. The data belong to a study of blood T cell repertoires in COVID-19. Enrolment of Seattle patients took place during active infection, and they were followed longitudinally. Data came from immunoSEQ multiplex PCR; TCRdb stores just in-frame clones and leaves some out. This table has about 250,000 clones, approximately 85% appearing once. This CDR3 has 15 amino acids. Trimming removed 1 base from V and 5 bases from J; junction bases left unmatched: 5. Germline loops: CDR1 SGHAT, CDR2 FQNNGV. The chain is built from TRBV11-2 and TRBJ1-5, with TRBD1 matching over 7 bases. This sequence originates from an elderly woman with COVID-19, enrolled during active disease. The sequenced sample was peripheral blood. The CDR3 sequence: CASSLGSRGDQPQHF. The CDR3 coding sequence is TGTGCCAGCAGCTTAGGGTCCAGGGGGGATCAGCCCCAGCATTTT.